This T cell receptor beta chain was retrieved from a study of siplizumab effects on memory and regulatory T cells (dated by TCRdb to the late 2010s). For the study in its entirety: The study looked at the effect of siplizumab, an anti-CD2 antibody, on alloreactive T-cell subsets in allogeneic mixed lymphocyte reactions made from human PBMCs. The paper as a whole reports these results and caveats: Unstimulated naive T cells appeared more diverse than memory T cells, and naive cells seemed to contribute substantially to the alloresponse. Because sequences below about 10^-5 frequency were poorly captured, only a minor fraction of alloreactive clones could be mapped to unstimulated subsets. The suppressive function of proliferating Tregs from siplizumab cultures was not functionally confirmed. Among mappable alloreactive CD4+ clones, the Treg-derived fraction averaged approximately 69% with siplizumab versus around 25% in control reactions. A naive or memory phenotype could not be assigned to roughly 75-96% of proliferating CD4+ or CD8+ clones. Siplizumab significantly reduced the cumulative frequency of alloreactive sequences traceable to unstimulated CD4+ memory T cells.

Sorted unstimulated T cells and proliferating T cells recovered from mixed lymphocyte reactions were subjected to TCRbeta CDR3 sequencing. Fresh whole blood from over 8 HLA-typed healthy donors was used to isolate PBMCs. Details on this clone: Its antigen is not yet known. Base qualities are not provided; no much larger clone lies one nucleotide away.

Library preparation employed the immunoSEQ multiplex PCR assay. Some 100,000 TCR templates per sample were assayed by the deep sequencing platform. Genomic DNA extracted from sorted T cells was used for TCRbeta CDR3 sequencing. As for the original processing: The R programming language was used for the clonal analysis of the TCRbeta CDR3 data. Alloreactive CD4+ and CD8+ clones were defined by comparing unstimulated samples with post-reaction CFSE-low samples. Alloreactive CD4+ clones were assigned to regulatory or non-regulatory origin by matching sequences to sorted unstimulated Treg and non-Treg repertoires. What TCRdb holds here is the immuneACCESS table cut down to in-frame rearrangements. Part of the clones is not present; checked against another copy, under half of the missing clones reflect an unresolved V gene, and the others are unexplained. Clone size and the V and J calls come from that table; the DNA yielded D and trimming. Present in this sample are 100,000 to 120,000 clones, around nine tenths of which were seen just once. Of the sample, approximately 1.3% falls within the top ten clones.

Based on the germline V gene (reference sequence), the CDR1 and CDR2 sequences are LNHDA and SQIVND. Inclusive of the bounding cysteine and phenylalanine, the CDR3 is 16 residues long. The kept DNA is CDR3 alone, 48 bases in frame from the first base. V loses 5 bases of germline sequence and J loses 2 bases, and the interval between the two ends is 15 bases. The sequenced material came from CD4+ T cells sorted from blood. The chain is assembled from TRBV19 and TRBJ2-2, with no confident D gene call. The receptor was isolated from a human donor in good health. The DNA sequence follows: TGTGCCAGTAGTCGCGCGGCTAGTGGTAACACCGGGGAGCTGTTTTTT. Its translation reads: CASSRAASGNTGELFF.